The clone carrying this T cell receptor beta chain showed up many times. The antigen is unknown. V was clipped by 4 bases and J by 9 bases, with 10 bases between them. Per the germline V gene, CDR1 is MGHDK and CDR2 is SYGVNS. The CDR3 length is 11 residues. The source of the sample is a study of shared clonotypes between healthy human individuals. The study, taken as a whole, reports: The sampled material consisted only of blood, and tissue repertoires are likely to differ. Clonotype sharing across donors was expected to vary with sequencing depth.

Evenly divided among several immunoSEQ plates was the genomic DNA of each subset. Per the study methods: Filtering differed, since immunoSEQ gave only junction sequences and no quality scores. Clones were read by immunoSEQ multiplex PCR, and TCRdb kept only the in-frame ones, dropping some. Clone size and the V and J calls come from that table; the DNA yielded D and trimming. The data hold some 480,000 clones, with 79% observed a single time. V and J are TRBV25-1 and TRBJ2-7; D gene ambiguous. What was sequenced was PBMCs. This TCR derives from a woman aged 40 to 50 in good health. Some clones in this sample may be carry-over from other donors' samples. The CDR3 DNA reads TGTGCCAGCAGTGCAACACAAATGCAGTACTTC. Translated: CASSATQMQYF.